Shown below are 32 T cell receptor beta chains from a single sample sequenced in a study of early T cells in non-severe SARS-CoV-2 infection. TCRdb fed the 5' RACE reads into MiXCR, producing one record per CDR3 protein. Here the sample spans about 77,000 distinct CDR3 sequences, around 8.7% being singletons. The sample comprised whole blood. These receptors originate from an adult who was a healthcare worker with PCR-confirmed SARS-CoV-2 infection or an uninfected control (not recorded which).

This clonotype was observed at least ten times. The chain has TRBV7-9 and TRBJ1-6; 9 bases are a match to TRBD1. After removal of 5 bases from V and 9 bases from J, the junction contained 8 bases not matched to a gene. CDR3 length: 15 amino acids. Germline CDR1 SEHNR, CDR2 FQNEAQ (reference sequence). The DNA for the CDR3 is TGTGCCAGCAGCCTGGGACAGGGCAAGGCTTCACCCCTCCACTTT. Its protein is CASSLGQGKASPLHF. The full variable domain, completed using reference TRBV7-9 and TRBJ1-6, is DTGVSQNPRHKITKRGQNVTFRCDPISEHNRLYWYRQTLGQGPEFLTYFQNEAQLEKSRLLSDRFSAERPKGSFSTLEIQRTEQGDSAMYLCASSLGQGKASPLHFGNGTRLTVT.

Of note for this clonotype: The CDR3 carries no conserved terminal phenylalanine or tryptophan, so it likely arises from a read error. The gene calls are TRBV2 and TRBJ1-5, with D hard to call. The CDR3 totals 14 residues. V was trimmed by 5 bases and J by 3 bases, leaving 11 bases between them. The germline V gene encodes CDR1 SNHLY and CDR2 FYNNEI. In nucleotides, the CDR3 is TGTGCCAGCAGTACAGACACTTACAATCAGCCCCAGCATCTT. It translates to CASSTDTYNQPQHL.

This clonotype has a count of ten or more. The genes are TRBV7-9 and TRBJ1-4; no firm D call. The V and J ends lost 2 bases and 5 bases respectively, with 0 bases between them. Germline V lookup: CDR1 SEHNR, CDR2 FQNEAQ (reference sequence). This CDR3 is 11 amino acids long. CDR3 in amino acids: CASSLNEKLFF. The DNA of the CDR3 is TGTGCCAGCAGCTTAAATGAAAAACTGTTTTTT.

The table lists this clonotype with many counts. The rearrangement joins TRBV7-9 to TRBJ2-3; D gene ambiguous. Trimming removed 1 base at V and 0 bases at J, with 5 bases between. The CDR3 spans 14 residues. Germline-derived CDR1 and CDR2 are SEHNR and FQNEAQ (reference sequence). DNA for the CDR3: TGTGCCAGCAGCTTAGGCGATAGCACAGATACGCAGTATTTT. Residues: CASSLGDSTDTQYF.

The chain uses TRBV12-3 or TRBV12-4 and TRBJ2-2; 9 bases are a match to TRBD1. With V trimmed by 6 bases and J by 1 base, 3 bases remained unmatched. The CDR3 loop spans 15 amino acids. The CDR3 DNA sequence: TGTGCCAGCAGCAGGGGACAGGGGAACACCGGGGAGCTGTTTTTT. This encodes CASSRGQGNTGELFF.

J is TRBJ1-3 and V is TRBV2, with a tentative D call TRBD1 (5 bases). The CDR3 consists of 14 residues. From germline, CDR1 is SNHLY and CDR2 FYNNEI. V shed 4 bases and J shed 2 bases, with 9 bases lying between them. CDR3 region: CASSVGTAGNTIYF. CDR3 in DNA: TGTGCCAGCAGTGTCGGGACGGCTGGAAACACCATATATTTT.

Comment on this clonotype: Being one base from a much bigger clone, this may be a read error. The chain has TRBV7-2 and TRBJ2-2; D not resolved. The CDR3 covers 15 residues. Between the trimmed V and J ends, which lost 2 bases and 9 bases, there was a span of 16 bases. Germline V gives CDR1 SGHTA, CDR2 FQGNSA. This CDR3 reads CASSLLGGRTRELFF. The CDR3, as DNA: TGTGCCAGCAGCTTACTGGGCGGAAGGACCAGGGAGCTGTTTTTT.

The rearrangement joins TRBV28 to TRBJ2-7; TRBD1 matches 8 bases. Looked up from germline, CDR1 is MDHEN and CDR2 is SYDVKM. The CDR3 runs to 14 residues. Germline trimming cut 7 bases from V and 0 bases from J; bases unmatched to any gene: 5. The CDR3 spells CASNPGQASYEQYF. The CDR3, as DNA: TGTGCCAGCAACCCGGGACAGGCCTCCTACGAGCAGTACTTC.

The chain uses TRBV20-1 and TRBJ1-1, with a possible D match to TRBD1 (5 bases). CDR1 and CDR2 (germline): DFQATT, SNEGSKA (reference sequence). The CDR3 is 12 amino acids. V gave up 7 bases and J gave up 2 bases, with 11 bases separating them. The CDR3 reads CSGPTDNTEAFF. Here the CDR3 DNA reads TGCAGTGGGCCGACAGATAACACTGAAGCTTTCTTT.

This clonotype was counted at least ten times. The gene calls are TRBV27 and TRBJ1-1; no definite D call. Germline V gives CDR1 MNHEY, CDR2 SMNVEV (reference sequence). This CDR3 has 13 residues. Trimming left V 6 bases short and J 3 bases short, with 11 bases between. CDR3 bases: TGTGCCAGCAGCCATGCTTGGGACACTGAAGCTTTCTTT. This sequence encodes CASSHAWDTEAFF.

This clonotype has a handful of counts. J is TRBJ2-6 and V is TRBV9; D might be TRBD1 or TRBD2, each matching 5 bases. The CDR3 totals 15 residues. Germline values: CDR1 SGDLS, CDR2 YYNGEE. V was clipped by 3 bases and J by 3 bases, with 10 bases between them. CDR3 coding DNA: TGTGCCAGCAGCGGAGGGACGCTTGGGGCCAACGTCCTGACTTTC. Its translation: CASSGGTLGANVLTF.

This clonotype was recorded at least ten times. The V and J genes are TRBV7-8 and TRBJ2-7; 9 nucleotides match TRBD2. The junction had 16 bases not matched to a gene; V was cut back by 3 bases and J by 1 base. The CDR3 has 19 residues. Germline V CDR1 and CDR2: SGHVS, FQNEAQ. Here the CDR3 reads CASSFPPERLADRSYEQYF. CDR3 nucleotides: TGTGCCAGCAGCTTCCCCCCGGAGAGACTAGCGGATCGTTCCTACGAGCAGTACTTC.

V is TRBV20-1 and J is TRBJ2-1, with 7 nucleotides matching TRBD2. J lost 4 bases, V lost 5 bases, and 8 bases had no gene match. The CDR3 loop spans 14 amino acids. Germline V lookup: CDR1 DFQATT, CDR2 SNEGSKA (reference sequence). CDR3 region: CSAGRGQSYNEQFF. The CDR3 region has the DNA TGCAGTGCTGGGAGGGGCCAATCTTACAATGAGCAGTTCTTC.

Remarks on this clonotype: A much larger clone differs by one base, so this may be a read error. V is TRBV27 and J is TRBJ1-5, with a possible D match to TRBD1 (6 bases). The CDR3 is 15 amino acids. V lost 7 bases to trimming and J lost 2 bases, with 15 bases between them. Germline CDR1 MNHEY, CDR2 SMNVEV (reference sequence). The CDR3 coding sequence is TGTGCCAGCAATCCAGGGGTGGGTGGCAATCAGCCCCAGCATTTT. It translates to CASNPGVGGNQPQHF.

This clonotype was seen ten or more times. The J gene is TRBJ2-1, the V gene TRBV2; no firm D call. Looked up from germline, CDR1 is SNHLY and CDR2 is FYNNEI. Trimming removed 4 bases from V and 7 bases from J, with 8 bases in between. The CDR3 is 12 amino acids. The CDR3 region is CASSVLLNEQFF. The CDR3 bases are TGTGCCAGCAGTGTACTGCTGAATGAGCAGTTCTTC.

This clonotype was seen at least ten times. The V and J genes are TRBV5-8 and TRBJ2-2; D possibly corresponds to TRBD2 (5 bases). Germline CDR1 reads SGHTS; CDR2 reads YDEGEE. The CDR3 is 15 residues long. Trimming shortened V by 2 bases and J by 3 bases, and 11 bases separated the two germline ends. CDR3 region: CASSFTEGYTGELFF. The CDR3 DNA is TGTGCCAGCAGCTTTACAGAGGGATACACCGGGGAGCTGTTTTTT.

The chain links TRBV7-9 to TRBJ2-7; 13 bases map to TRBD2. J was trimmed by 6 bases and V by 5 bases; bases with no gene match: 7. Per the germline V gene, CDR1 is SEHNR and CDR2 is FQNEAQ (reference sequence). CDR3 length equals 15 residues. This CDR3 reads CASSRGTSGIGEQYF. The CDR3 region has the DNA TGTGCCAGCAGCCGCGGGACTAGCGGGATTGGCGAGCAGTACTTC.

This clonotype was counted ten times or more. The CDR3 spells CSARNPGQAGRREQFF. CDR3 nucleotides: TGCAGTGCTAGAAATCCCGGACAGGCGGGACGGAGGGAGCAGTTCTTC. J is TRBJ2-1 and V is TRBV20-1; D may be TRBD1 (7 bases). Trimming pared 2 bases from V and 10 bases from J, leaving 24 bases between. CDR3 length equals 16 residues. Germline V gene data show CDR1 as DFQATT and CDR2 as SNEGSKA (reference sequence).

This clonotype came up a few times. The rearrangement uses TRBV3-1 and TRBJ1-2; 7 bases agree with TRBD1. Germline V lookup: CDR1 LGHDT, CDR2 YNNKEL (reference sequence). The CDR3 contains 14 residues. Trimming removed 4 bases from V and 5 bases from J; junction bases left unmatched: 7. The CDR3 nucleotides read TGTGCCAGCAGCCCCAAGACAGGGTCGTATGGCTACACCTTC. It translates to CASSPKTGSYGYTF.

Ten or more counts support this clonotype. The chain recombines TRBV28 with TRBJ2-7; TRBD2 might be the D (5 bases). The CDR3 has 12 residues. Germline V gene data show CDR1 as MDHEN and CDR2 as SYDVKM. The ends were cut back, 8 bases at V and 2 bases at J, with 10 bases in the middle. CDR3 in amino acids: CASEGTTYEQYF. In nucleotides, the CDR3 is TGTGCCAGCGAGGGCACCACCTACGAGCAGTACTTC.

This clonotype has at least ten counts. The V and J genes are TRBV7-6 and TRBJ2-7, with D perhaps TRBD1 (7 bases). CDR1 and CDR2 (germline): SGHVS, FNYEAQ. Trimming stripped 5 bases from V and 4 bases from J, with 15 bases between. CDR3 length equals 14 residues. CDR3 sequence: CASSLGGQSYEQYF. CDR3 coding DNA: TGTGCCAGCAGCCTGGGGGGACAGAGTTACGAGCAGTACTTC.

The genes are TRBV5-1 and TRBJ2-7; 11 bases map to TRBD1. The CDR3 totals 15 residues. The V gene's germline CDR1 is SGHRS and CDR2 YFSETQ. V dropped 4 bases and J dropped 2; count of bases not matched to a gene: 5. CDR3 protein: CASSLKGQGAYEQYF. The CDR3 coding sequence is TGCGCCAGCAGCCTAAAGGGACAGGGGGCCTACGAGCAGTACTTC.

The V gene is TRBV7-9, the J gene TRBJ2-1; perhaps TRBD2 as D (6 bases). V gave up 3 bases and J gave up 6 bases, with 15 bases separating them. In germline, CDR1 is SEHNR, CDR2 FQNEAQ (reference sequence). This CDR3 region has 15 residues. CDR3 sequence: CASSFGGIRRNEQFF. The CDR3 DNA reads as TGTGCCAGCAGCTTTGGGGGGATTCGTCGCAATGAGCAGTTCTTC.

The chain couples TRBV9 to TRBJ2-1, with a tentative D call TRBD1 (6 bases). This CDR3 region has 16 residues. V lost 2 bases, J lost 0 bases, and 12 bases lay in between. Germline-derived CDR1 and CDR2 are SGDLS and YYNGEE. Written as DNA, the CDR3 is TGTGCCAGCAGCGTCCGGACAGCGAGCTCCTACAATGAGCAGTTCTTC. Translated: CASSVRTASSYNEQFF.

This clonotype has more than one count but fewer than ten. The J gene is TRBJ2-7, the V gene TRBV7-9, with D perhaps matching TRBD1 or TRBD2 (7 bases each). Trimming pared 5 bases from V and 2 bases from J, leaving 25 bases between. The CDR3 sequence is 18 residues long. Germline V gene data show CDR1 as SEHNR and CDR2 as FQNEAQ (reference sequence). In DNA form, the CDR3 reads TGTGCCAGCAGCCAACCATCCGGAGGGGGGGACAGCGCCTACGAGCAGTACTTC. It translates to CASSQPSGGGDSAYEQYF.

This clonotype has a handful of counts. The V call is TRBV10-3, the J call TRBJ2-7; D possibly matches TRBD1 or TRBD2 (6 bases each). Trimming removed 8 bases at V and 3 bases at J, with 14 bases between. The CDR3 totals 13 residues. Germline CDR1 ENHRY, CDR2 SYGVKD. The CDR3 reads CAIRGTQDYEQYF. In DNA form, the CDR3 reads TGTGCCATCCGCGGGACACAAGACTACGAGCAGTACTTC.

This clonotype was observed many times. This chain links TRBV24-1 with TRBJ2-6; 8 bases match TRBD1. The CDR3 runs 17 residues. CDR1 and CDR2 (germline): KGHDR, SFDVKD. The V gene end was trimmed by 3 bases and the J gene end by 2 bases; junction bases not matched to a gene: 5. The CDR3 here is CATSDPRTGPGANVLTF. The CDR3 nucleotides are TGTGCCACCAGTGATCCACGGACAGGGCCTGGGGCCAACGTCCTGACTTTC.

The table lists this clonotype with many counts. The CDR3 DNA follows: TGCAGTGCTAGTCGCGGGAGCAGGGGGAACACTGAAGCTTTCTTT. This codes for CSASRGSRGNTEAFF. V gene TRBV20-1 combines with J gene TRBJ1-1; possible D gene TRBD1, 6 bases. The CDR3 sequence is 15 residues long. The V and J ends lost 3 bases and 1 base respectively, with 15 bases between them. CDR1 is DFQATT and CDR2 is SNEGSKA in the germline V gene (reference sequence).

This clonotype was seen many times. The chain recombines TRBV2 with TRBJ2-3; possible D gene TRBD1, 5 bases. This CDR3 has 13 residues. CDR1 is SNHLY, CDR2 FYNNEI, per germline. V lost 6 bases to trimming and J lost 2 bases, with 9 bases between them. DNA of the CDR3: TGTGCCAGCAGAGGACATTACACAGATACGCAGTATTTT. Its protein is CASRGHYTDTQYF.

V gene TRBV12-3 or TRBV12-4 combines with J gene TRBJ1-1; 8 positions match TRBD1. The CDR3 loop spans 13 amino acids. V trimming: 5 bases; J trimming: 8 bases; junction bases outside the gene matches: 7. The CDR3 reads CASSTRQGKEAFF. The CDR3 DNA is TGTGCCAGCAGTACCCGACAGGGGAAGGAAGCTTTCTTT.

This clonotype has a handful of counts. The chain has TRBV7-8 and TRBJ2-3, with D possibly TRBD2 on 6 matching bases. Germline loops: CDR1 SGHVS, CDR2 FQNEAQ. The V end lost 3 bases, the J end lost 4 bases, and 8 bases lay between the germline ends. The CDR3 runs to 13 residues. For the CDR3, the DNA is TGTGCCAGCAGCTTTGCTAGCGCAGATACGCAGTATTTT. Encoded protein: CASSFASADTQYF. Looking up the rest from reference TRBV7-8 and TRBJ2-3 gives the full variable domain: GAGVSQSPRYKVAKRGQDVALRCDPISGHVSLFWYQQALGQGPEFLTYFQNEAQLDKSGLPSDRFFAERPEGSVSTLKIQRTQQEDSAVYLCASSFASADTQYFGPGTRLTVL.

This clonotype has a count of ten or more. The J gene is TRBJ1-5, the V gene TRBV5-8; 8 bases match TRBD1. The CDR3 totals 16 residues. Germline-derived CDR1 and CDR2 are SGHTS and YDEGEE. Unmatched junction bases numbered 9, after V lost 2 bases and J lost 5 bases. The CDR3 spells CASSFRGQGVHQPQHF. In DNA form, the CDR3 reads TGTGCCAGCAGCTTTAGAGGACAGGGCGTCCATCAGCCCCAGCATTTT.